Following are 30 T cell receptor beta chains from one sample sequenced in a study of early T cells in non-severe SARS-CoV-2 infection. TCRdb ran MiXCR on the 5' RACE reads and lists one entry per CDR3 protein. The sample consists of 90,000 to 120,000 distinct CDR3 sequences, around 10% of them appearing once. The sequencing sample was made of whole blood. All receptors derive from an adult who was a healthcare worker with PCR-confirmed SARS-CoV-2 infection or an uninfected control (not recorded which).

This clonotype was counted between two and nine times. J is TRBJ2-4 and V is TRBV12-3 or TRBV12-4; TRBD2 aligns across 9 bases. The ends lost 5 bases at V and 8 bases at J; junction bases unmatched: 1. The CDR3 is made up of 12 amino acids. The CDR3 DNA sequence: TGTGCCAGCAGTAGCGGGAGGCACATTCAGTACTTC. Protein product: CASSSGRHIQYF.

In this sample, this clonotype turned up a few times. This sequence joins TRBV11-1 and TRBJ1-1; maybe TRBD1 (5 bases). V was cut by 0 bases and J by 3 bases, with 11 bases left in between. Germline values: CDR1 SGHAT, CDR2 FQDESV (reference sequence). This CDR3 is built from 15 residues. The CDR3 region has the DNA TGTGCCAGCAGCTTAGCAGGGGCGCTGGACACTGAAGCTTTCTTT. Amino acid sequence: CASSLAGALDTEAFF. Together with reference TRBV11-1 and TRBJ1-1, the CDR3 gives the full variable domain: EAEVAQSPRYKITEKSQAVAFWCDPISGHATLYWYRQILGQGPELLVQFQDESVVDDSQLPKDRFSAERLKGVDSTLKIQPAELGDSAMYLCASSLAGALDTEAFFGQGTRLTVV.

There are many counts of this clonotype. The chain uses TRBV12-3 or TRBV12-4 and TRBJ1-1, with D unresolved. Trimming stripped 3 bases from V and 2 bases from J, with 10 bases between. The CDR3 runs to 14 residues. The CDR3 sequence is CASSLTGGNTEAFF. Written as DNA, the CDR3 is TGTGCCAGCAGTTTGACCGGAGGAAACACTGAAGCTTTCTTT.

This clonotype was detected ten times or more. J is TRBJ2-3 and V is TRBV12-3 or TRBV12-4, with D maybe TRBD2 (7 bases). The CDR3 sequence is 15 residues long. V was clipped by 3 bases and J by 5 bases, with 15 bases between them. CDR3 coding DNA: TGTGCCAGCAGTTTGAGGCAGGGGAGGGGAGATACGCAGTATTTT. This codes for CASSLRQGRGDTQYF.

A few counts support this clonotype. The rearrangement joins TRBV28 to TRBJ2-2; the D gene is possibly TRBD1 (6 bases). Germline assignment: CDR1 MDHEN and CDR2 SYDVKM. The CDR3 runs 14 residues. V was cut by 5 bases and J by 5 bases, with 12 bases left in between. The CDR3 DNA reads TGTGCCAGCAGTGTTACAGGGTTGACCGGGGAGCTGTTTTTT. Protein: CASSVTGLTGELFF.

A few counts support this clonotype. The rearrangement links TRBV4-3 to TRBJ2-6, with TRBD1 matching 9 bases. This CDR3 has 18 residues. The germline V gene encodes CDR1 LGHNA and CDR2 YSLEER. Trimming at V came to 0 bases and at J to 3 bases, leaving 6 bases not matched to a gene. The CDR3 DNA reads TGCGCCAGCAGCCAAGAATGGGACAGGGTTTATGGGGCCAACGTCCTGACTTTC. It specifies CASSQEWDRVYGANVLTF.

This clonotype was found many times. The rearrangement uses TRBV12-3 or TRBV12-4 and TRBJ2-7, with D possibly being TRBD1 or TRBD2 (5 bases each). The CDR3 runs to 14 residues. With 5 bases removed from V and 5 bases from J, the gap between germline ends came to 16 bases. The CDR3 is CASSLGTPRDEQYF. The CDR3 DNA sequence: TGTGCCAGCAGTCTTGGGACGCCGAGGGACGAGCAGTACTTC.

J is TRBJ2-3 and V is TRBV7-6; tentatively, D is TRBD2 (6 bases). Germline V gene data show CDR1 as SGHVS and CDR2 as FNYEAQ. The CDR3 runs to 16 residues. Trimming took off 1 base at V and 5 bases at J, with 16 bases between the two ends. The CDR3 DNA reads TGTGCCAGCAGCTTAGAGGTGGCGGGAAGGGGAGATACGCAGTATTTT. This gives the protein CASSLEVAGRGDTQYF.

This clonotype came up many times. CDR3 residues: CSGRRGSEQYF. CDR3 DNA sequence: TGCAGCGGGAGGAGGGGAAGCGAGCAGTACTTC. V is TRBV29-1 and J is TRBJ2-7; D is perhaps TRBD2 (6 bases). V lost 7 bases, J lost 6 bases, and 13 bases lay in between. This CDR3 contains 11 residues. CDR1 is SQVTM and CDR2 is ANQGSEA in the germline V gene.

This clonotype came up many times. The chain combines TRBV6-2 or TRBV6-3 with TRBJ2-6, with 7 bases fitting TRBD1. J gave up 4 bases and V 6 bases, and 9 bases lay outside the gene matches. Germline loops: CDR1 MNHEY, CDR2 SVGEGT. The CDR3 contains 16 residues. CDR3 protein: CASSYRTGLGANVLTF. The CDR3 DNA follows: TGTGCCAGCAGCTATAGGACAGGTCTGGGGGCCAACGTCCTGACTTTC.

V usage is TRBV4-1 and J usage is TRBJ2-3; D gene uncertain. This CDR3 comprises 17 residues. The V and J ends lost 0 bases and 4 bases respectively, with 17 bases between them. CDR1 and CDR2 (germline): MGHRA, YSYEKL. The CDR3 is CASSQEEQQNTADTQYF. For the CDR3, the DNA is TGCGCCAGCAGCCAAGAGGAACAGCAAAATACTGCAGATACGCAGTATTTT.

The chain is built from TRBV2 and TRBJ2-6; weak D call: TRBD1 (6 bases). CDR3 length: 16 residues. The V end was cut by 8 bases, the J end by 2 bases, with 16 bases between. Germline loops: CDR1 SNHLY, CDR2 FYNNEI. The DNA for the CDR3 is TGTGCCAGCCATCGGACAGCTATCCCTGGGGCCAACGTCCTGACTTTC. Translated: CASHRTAIPGANVLTF.

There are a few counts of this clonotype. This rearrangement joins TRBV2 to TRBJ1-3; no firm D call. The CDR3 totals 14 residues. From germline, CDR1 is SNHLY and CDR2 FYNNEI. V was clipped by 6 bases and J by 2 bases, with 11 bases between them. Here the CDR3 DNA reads TGTGCCAGCAGCGAGTGGGCAGCTGGAAACACCATATATTTT. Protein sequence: CASSEWAAGNTIYF.

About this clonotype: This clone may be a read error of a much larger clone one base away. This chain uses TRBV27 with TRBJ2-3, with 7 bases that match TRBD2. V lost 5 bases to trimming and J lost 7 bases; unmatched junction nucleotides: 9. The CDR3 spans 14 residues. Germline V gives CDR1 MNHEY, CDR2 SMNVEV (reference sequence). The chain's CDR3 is CASSPREAGYTQYF. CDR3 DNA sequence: TGTGCCAGCAGTCCCCGGGAAGCGGGATATACGCAGTATTTT.

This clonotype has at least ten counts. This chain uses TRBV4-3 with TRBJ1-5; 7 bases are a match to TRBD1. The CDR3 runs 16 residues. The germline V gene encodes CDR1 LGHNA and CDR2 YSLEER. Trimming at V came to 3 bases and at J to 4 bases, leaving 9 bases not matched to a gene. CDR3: CASSQDGGGLNQPQHF. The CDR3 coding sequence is TGCGCCAGCAGCCAGGATGGAGGGGGCCTAAATCAGCCCCAGCATTTT.

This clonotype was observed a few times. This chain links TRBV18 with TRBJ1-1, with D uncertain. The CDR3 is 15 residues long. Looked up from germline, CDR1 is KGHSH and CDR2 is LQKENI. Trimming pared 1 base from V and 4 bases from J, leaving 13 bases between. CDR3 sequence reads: CASSPLWTPSTEAFF. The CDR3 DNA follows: TGTGCCAGCTCACCACTTTGGACTCCGAGCACTGAAGCTTTCTTT.

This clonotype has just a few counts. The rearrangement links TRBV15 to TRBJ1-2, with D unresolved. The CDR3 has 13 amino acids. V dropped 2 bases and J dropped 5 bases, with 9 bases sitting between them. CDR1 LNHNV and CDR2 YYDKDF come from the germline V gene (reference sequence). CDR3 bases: TGTGCCACCAGCAGATCCGGACGGTATGGCTACACCTTC. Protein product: CATSRSGRYGYTF.

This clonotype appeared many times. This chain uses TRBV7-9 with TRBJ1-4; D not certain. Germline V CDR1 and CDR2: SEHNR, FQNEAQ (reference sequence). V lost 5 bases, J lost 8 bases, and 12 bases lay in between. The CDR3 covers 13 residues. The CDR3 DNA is TGTGCCAGCAGCCCAGACCCGCGAGAAAAACTGTTTTTT. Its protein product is CASSPDPREKLFF.

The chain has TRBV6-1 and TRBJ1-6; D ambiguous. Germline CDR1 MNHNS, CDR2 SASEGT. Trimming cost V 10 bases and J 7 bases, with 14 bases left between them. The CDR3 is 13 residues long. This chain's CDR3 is CAIGGSYNSPLHF. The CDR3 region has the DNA TGTGCCATCGGAGGGAGTTACAATTCACCCCTCCACTTT.

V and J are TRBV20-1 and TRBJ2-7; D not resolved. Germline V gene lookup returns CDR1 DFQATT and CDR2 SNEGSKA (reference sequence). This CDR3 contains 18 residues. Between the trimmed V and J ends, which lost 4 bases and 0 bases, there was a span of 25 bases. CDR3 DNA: TGCAGTGCTACCCCGTATAATAGATTCCGGCCCTCCTCCTACGAGCAGTACTTC. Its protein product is CSATPYNRFRPSSYEQYF.

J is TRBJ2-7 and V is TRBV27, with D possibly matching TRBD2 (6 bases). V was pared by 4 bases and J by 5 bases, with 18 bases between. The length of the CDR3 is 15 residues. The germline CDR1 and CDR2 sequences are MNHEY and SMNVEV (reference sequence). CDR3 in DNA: TGTGCCAGCAGTTCTCATCTCGGAGGGTACAACGAGCAGTACTTC. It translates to CASSSHLGGYNEQYF.

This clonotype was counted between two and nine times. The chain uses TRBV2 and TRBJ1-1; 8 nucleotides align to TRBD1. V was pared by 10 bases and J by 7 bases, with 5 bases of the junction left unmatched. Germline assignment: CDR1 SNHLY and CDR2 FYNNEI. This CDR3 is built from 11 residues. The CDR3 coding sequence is TGTGCCACCGGACAGGGAGTTGAAGCTTTCTTT. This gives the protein CATGQGVEAFF.

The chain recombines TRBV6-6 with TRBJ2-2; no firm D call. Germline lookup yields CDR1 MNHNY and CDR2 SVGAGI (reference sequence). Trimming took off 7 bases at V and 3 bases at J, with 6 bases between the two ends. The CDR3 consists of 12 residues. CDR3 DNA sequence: TGTGCCAGCATGTGGGACACCGGGGAGCTGTTTTTT. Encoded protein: CASMWDTGELFF.

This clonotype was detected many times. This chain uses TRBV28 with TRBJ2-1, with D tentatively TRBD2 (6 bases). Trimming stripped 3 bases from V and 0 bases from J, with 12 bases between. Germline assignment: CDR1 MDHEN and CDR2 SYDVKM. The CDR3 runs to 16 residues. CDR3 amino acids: CASSFLAGPSYNEQFF. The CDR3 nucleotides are TGTGCCAGCAGTTTTCTGGCGGGGCCCTCCTACAATGAGCAGTTCTTC.

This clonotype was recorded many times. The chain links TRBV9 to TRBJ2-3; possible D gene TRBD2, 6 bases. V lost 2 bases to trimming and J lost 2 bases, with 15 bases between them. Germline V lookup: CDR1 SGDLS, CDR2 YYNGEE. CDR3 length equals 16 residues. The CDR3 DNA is TGTGCCAGCAGCGTCGGTGGTGGAGGGGCCACAGATACGCAGTATTTT. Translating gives CASSVGGGGATDTQYF. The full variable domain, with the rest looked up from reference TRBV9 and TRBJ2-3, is DSGVTQTPKHLITATGQRVTLRCSPRSGDLSVYWYQQSLDQGLQFLIQYYNGEERAKGNILERFSAQQFPDLHSELNLSSLELGDSALYFCASSVGGGGATDTQYFGPGTRLTVL.

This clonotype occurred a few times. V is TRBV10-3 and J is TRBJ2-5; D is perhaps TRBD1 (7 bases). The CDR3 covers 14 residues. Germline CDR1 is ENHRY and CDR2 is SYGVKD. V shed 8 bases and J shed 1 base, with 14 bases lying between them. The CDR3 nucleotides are TGTGCCATCGGAGGAGGGACAGCCCAAGAGACCCAGTACTTC. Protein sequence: CAIGGGTAQETQYF.

The chain's CDR3 is CASTKVGLEAFF. CDR3 DNA: TGTGCCAGCACCAAGGTGGGGCTAGAAGCTTTCTTT. V gene TRBV6-2 or TRBV6-3 combines with J gene TRBJ1-1, with TRBD1 as a possible D gene (5 bases). In germline, CDR1 is MNHEY, CDR2 SVGEGT. V was cut by 7 bases and J by 8 bases, with 14 bases left in between. This CDR3 comprises 12 residues.

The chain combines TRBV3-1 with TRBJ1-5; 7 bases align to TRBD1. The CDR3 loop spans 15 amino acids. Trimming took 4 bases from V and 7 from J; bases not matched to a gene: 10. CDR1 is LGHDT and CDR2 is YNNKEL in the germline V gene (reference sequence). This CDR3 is CASSPNPRGDQPQHF. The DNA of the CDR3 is TGTGCCAGCAGCCCGAACCCCAGGGGGGACCAGCCCCAGCATTTT.

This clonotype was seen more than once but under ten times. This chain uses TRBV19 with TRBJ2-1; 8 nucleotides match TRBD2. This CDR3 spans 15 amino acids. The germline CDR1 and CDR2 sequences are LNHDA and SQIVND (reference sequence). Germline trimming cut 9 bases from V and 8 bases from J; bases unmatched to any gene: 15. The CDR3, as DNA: TGTGCCAGCACAACTTCCGGGACTAGTCTACATGAGCAGTTCTTC. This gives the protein CASTTSGTSLHEQFF.

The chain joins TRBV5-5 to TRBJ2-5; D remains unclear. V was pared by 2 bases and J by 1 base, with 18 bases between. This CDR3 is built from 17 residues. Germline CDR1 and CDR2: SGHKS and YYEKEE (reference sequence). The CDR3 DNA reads TGTGCCAGCAGCTTAAATCCCCGTGAGGCCCCCCAAGAGACCCAGTACTTC. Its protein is CASSLNPREAPQETQYF.